This T cell receptor beta chain was captured by sequencing in a study of breast tumors, draining lymph nodes, adjacent tissues. Study-wide results and caveats: Tumor repertoires ranked between lymph nodes and nontumor tissue in diversity, with V and J gene preferences. Tumor T cell lymph node origin was a supported hypothesis, not proven.

Points on this clonotype: Its antigen is as yet unknown. A much bigger clone sits one base away, suggesting this may be a read error.

TCRdb fed the multiplex PCR reads into MiXCR, producing one record per CDR3 protein. The sample consists of 150,000 or so distinct CDR3 sequences, 33% of them appearing once. The lymph nodes were axillary draining lymph nodes from breast cancer patients. The V gene's germline CDR1 is MNHEY and CDR2 SVGEGT. The length of the CDR3 is 15 residues. The rearrangement joins TRBV6-2 or TRBV6-3 to TRBJ1-5; a weak D match, TRBD1 (6 bases). The closer fit of TRBJ2-3 to the DNA end suggests the J call may be wrong. The sequence came from a female donor with breast cancer. Some clones in this sample may be carry-over from other donors' samples. Sequencing was carried out using axillary lymph node tissue. CDR3 protein: CASSSGQTSNQPQYF. The DNA for the CDR3 is TGTGCCAGCAGCTCCGGACAGACGAGCAATCAGCCCCAGTATTTT.